This T cell receptor beta chain was recorded in a study of chronic HIV infection and antiretroviral therapy. TCRdb reprocessed the 5' RACE reads via MiXCR and lists one record per CDR3 protein. The table lists approximately 47,000 distinct CDR3 sequences, 19% of them singletons. The germline V and J ends were trimmed by 7 bases and 6 bases, with 12 bases remaining between them. Per germline, CDR1 SQVTM and CDR2 ANQGSEA. The CDR3 sequence is 12 residues long. V is TRBV29-1 and J is TRBJ1-4; D is possibly TRBD1 (6 bases). The origin of this receptor is an adult who had HIV and had not received antiretroviral therapy, or was an uninfected healthy control (not recorded which). Sequenced: peripheral blood. DNA for the CDR3: TGCAGCGGAAAGACAGGCGATGAAAAACTGTTTTTT. It yields the protein CSGKTGDEKLFF.